The rows below give T cell receptor beta chains drawn from one sample of a study of T cells expressing NK-cell markers. TCRdb reanalyzed the 5' RACE reads, giving one entry per CDR3 protein sequence and no DNA. The ten most abundant clones cover under 0.5% of a sample with some 300,000 distinct CDR3 sequences. Sequencing used blood T cells: a sorted CD56 or NKG2C T cell subset, CD4+ or CD8+ T cells, or bulk PBMC T cells (not recorded which). These receptors came from a man aged 18 to 29 in good health. Each CDR3 is given with its conserved first and last residue.

J gene: TRBJ2-5
V gene: TRBV6-1
CDR3 protein: CASSAQGERWETQYF

J gene: TRBJ1-3
V gene: TRBV7-9
CDR3 protein: CASSFSGPSHGTIYF

J gene: TRBJ1-5
V gene: TRBV20-1
CDR3 protein: CSARANRGLKPQHF

J gene: TRBJ1-4
V gene: TRBV4-2
CDR3 protein: CASSQVQGGGEKLFF

J gene: TRBJ1-1
V gene: TRBV12-3/TRBV12-4
CDR3 protein: CASGRTVSTEAFF

J gene: TRBJ1-4
V gene: TRBV11-2
CDR3 protein: CASSPGQATEKLFF

J gene: TRBJ2-7
V gene: TRBV29-1
CDR3 protein: CSASGLMAYEQYF

J gene: TRBJ2-1
V gene: TRBV7-8
CDR3 protein: CASARLAGGYNEQFF

J gene: TRBJ2-5
V gene: TRBV20-1
CDR3 protein: CSASALAGYQETQYF

J gene: TRBJ2-1
V gene: TRBV20-1
CDR3 protein: CSAEEPGRLYNEQFF

J gene: TRBJ1-5
V gene: TRBV5-4
CDR3 protein: CASSLEPPGQGASNQPQHF

J gene: TRBJ2-5
V gene: TRBV4-3
CDR3 protein: CASSQDRGETQYF

J gene: TRBJ1-2
V gene: TRBV27
CDR3 protein: CASSADREYGYTF

J gene: TRBJ2-1
V gene: TRBV11-2
CDR3 protein: CASSLVVMNEQFF

J gene: TRBJ2-1
V gene: TRBV20-1
CDR3 protein: CSAREYHRGLRNEQFF

J gene: TRBJ2-1
V gene: TRBV4-3
CDR3 protein: CASSLRAVDEQFF

J gene: TRBJ2-3
V gene: TRBV5-1
CDR3 protein: CASSLAGTSGLADTQYF

J gene: TRBJ1-4
V gene: TRBV20-1
CDR3 protein: CSASRTLAEKLFF

J gene: TRBJ2-7
V gene: TRBV5-1
CDR3 protein: CASSLDPASLIGEQYF

J gene: TRBJ2-1
V gene: TRBV29-1
CDR3 protein: CSFIVTLDNEQFF

J gene: TRBJ1-1
V gene: TRBV5-1
CDR3 protein: CASTTDTMNTEAFF

J gene: TRBJ1-5
V gene: TRBV6-1
CDR3 protein: CASSDRGNQPQHF

J gene: TRBJ2-7
V gene: TRBV5-6
CDR3 protein: CASSLSQAYEQYF

J gene: TRBJ2-7
V gene: TRBV27
CDR3 protein: CASSLSGRALYEQYF

J gene: TRBJ1-1
V gene: TRBV18
CDR3 protein: CASSASQGVTNTEAFF

J gene: TRBJ2-3
V gene: TRBV3-1
CDR3 protein: CASGQGTRILTDTQYF

J gene: TRBJ1-1
V gene: TRBV12-3/TRBV12-4
CDR3 protein: CASRETGRPFF

J gene: TRBJ2-4
V gene: TRBV7-2
CDR3 protein: CASSPGTGRLKDIQYF